The 30 T cell receptor beta chains in this list originate from one sample, sequenced in a study of T cells in Graves' hyperthyroidism and ophthalmopathy. The source material, RNA transcripts, was used to amplify TCR beta CDR3 regions. The HTBI primer set served for first-round RT-PCR of the TCR CDR3. TCRdb reprocessed the multiplex PCR reads with MiXCR, giving one entry per CDR3 protein. Among about 480,000 distinct CDR3 sequences listed, less than 25% were seen once. The sequenced sample consisted of blood. All receptors come from a woman aged 25-40 years with Graves' ophthalmopathy.

The rearrangement joins TRBV12-3 or TRBV12-4 to TRBJ2-7, with no clear D. V lost 5 bases, J lost 9 bases, and 11 bases lay in between. The CDR3 extends over 11 amino acids. CDR3 coding DNA: TGTGCCAGCAGTAAAACGGGCAGGCAGTACTTC. Its protein product is CASSKTGRQYF.

This clonotype was counted at least ten times. The V gene is TRBV20-1, the J gene TRBJ2-7; tentatively, D is TRBD1 (5 bases). Germline-derived CDR1 and CDR2 are DFQATT and SNEGSKA (reference sequence). This CDR3 comprises 12 residues. The ends were cut back, 4 bases at V and 1 base at J, with 8 bases in the middle. CDR3 residues: CSATDNSYEQYF. In DNA, the CDR3 is TGCAGTGCTACGGACAATTCCTACGAGCAGTACTTC.

This rearrangement joins TRBV2 to TRBJ1-3; 8 bases match TRBD1. This CDR3 is 15 amino acids long. V dropped 7 bases and J dropped 0; count of bases not matched to a gene: 5. The V gene's germline CDR1 is SNHLY and CDR2 FYNNEI. CDR3 sequence: CASIQGANSGNTIYF. The DNA of the CDR3 is TGTGCCAGCATTCAGGGGGCCAACTCTGGAAACACCATATATTTT.

This clonotype has at least ten counts. V is TRBV28 and J is TRBJ2-7; 7 bases are a match to TRBD1. This CDR3 contains 16 residues. In germline, CDR1 is MDHEN, CDR2 SYDVKM. J lost 0 bases, V lost 4 bases, and 9 bases had no gene match. This CDR3 reads CASSSSGTASSYEQYF. The CDR3 DNA sequence: TGTGCCAGCAGTTCCTCCGGGACAGCGAGCTCCTACGAGCAGTACTTC.

The genes are TRBV6-1 and TRBJ2-1; the D gene is possibly TRBD2 (6 bases). This CDR3 is 14 amino acids long. Germline CDR1 is MNHNS and CDR2 is SASEGT. V lost 2 bases, J lost 5 bases, and 10 bases lay in between. DNA of the CDR3: TGTGCCAGCAGTGAATTGGGGGGAAACAATGAGCAGTTCTTC. Its translation: CASSELGGNNEQFF.

The chain carries TRBV28 and TRBJ1-3, with 7 bases fitting TRBD1. V was clipped by 1 base and J by 4 bases; unmatched bases: 1. There are 14 residues in the CDR3. The germline V gene encodes CDR1 MDHEN and CDR2 SYDVKM. CDR3 coding DNA: TGTGCCAGCAGTTTATTCAGGGGGGGAAACACCATATATTTT. Amino acid sequence: CASSLFRGGNTIYF.

About this clonotype: Possible read error: a much larger clone is one base away. The conserved final phenylalanine or tryptophan is absent from the CDR3, which likely points to a read error. J is TRBJ2-2 and V is TRBV29-1; TRBD1 or TRBD2 may be the D gene (6 bases each). The germline V gene has CDR1 SQVTM and CDR2 ANQGSEA. The CDR3 length is 12 residues. Trimming left V 7 bases short and J 6 bases short, with 12 bases between. In DNA, the CDR3 is TGCAGCGGCTACAGGGACTCCGGGGAGCTGTTTTAT. It encodes CSGYRDSGELFY.

This clonotype has ten or more counts. The chain combines TRBV5-6 with TRBJ2-7; D call uncertain. V was pared by 1 base and J by 2 bases, with 10 bases between. This CDR3 contains 14 residues. CDR1 is SGHDT and CDR2 is YYEEEE in the germline V gene. In DNA form, the CDR3 reads TGTGCCAGCAGCTTGAGGCTGTCAGCCTACGAGCAGTACTTC. It yields the protein CASSLRLSAYEQYF.

On this clonotype itself: The conserved phenylalanine or tryptophan is not found at the CDR3 terminus, so this likely reflects a read error. The DNA is left out, because the CDR3 cannot be placed on it with certainty; the CDR3 is given as TCRdb lists it. The rearrangement joins TRBV12-3 or TRBV12-4 to TRBJ1-2; the table's D call, TRBD1, was not checked against the DNA. Counting both end residues, the CDR3 totals 12 amino acids. Here the CDR3 reads CASSGGGYGYRL.

A remark on this clonotype: The CDR3 ends on some other residue instead of the conserved phenylalanine or tryptophan, so this is likely a read error. The chain joins TRBV6-1 to TRBJ1-1; the D gene is possibly TRBD1 (6 bases). V was clipped by 11 bases and J by 7 bases, with 17 bases between them. CDR3 length: 12 residues. The germline CDR1 and CDR2 sequences are MNHNS and SASEGT. The DNA of the CDR3 is TGTGCCTGCGGGGAACAGGGATATGAAGCTTTCGTT. Its protein is CACGEQGYEAFV.

This clonotype occurred many times. CDR3 nucleotide sequence: TGTGCCAGCAGTTACTCAGGGGGAGGAGGCTACACCTTC. It encodes CASSYSGGGGYTF. The V call is TRBV6-5, the J call TRBJ1-2, with D perhaps matching TRBD1 (6 bases). Trimming pared 0 bases from V and 8 bases from J, leaving 10 bases between. CDR1 MNHEY and CDR2 SVGAGI come from the germline V gene. The CDR3 runs 13 residues.

Ten or more counts support this clonotype. The chain uses TRBV12-3 or TRBV12-4 and TRBJ2-7, with 9 bases that match TRBD1. V shed 2 bases and J 7 bases; nucleotides not matched to a gene: 9. This CDR3 is 15 amino acids long. DNA of the CDR3: TGTGCCAGCAGTTTATGGCCCGGGACAGGGCATGAGCAGTACTTC. Translated, it gives CASSLWPGTGHEQYF.

This rearrangement joins TRBV6-1 to TRBJ2-7; D is possibly TRBD1 or TRBD2 (5 bases each). The CDR3 length is 12 residues. Germline CDR1 is MNHNS and CDR2 is SASEGT. Trimming stripped 9 bases from V and 6 bases from J, with 15 bases between. The DNA for the CDR3 is TGTGCCAGTGGGGACGGGCGTAGCGAGCAGTACTTC. Its protein product is CASGDGRSEQYF.

This clonotype was observed at least ten times. The chain employs TRBV4-2 and TRBJ2-7; D is uncertain. CDR3 length: 11 residues. CDR1 is LGHNA, CDR2 YNFKEQ, per germline. Trimming took off 0 bases at V and 6 bases at J, with 3 bases between the two ends. CDR3 coding DNA: TGTGCCAGCAGCCAAGATTCCGAGCAGTACTTC. This sequence encodes CASSQDSEQYF.

This clonotype was seen at least ten times. This CDR3 reads CASSPYTGGETAGEQYF. CDR3 bases: TGTGCCAGCAGTCCTTACACGGGAGGCGAGACGGCGGGCGAGCAGTACTTC. This chain links TRBV6-4 with TRBJ2-7; 7 bases are a match to TRBD2. The germline V gene has CDR1 MRHNA and CDR2 SNTAGT. This CDR3 contains 17 residues. V lost 5 bases to trimming and J lost 6 bases; unmatched junction nucleotides: 19.

This clonotype was seen at least ten times. The rearrangement uses TRBV28 and TRBJ1-5; D remains ambiguous. Deletions cut 3 bases from V and 7 bases from J, with 13 bases between. This CDR3 has 14 residues. Germline CDR1 is MDHEN and CDR2 is SYDVKM. CDR3 coding DNA: TGTGCCAGCAGTTTTTCGATTCGTGTCCAGCCCCAGCATTTT. It encodes CASSFSIRVQPQHF.

In this sample, this clonotype turned up a few times. This rearrangement joins TRBV12-3 or TRBV12-4 to TRBJ2-2; 7 bases are shared with TRBD2. The CDR3 is made up of 16 amino acids. With 6 bases clipped from V and 0 bases from J, the junction kept 7 bases outside the gene matches. This CDR3 reads CASSSERGTNTGELFF. CDR3 DNA: TGTGCCAGCAGCTCAGAGCGGGGAACGAACACCGGGGAGCTGTTTTTT.

This clonotype was picked up many times. The chain carries TRBV5-1 and TRBJ2-7; D not resolved. V dropped 0 bases and J dropped 2 bases, with 9 bases sitting between them. The CDR3 extends over 14 amino acids. Per the germline V gene, CDR1 is SGHRS and CDR2 is YFSETQ. The CDR3 DNA sequence: TGCGCCAGCAGCTTGGATCGAGCTGCCTACGAGCAGTACTTC. Protein: CASSLDRAAYEQYF.

The V call is TRBV2, the J call TRBJ1-1; possibly TRBD1 for D (6 bases). The ends were cut back, 7 bases at V and 1 base at J, with 10 bases in the middle. Per germline, CDR1 SNHLY and CDR2 FYNNEI. The CDR3 sequence is 13 residues long. The DNA of the CDR3 is TGTGCCAGCAACACGGACAGGAACACTGAAGCTTTCTTT. Translated, it gives CASNTDRNTEAFF.

This clonotype was recorded many times. The chain combines TRBV12-3 or TRBV12-4 with TRBJ1-2; D is unresolved. CDR3 length: 13 residues. Trimming cost V 6 bases and J 4 bases, with 12 bases left between them. Here the CDR3 reads CASSRESSYGYTF. The CDR3, as DNA: TGTGCCAGCAGCCGGGAGTCTAGCTATGGCTACACCTTC.

The chain recombines TRBV12-3 or TRBV12-4 with TRBJ1-2; possibly TRBD1 for D (5 bases). The germline V and J ends were trimmed by 2 bases and 4 bases, with 17 bases remaining between them. There are 16 residues in the CDR3. In DNA, the CDR3 is TGTGCCAGCAGTTTATCGGCTGGAGGTCAGGGCTATGGCTACACCTTC. Protein product: CASSLSAGGQGYGYTF.

This chain joins TRBV6-1 and TRBJ1-1, with D hard to call. The CDR3 runs to 12 residues. Trimming took 10 bases from V and 3 from J, leaving 12 bases between them. Germline values: CDR1 MNHNS, CDR2 SASEGT. The CDR3 loop reads CATHRGDTEAFF. The CDR3 nucleotides are TGTGCCACCCATCGGGGAGACACTGAAGCTTTCTTT.

This clonotype was detected only a few times. The J gene is TRBJ1-1, the V gene TRBV6-1; D is undetermined. V shed 1 base and J shed 1 base, with 7 bases lying between them. The length of the CDR3 is 14 residues. Germline V gene sequence: CDR1 MNHNS, CDR2 SASEGT. Here the CDR3 DNA reads TGTGCCAGCAGTGAAGGGATGGAGAACACTGAAGCTTTCTTT. It is translated as CASSEGMENTEAFF.

This clonotype was seen a few times. This rearrangement joins TRBV25-1 to TRBJ2-7; TRBD2 agrees at 9 bases. Looked up from germline, CDR1 is MGHDK and CDR2 is SYGVNS. J lost 3 bases, V lost 1 base, and 7 bases had no gene match. CDR3 length equals 16 residues. This chain's CDR3 is CASSESRGTSYYEQYF. In nucleotides, the CDR3 is TGTGCCAGCAGTGAATCTAGGGGGACTAGCTACTACGAGCAGTACTTC.

In this sample, this clonotype turned up many times. This chain uses TRBV12-3 or TRBV12-4 with TRBJ2-5, with D possibly matching TRBD2 (5 bases). V was cut by 5 bases and J by 7 bases, with 5 bases left in between. The CDR3 consists of 10 residues. DNA of the CDR3: TGTGCCAGCAGTCGGGGGACCCAGTACTTC. Its translation: CASSRGTQYF.

This clonotype was recorded at least ten times. The chain recombines TRBV6-2 or TRBV6-3 with TRBJ2-2; 10 bases line up with TRBD1. V gave up 2 bases and J gave up 2 bases; unmatched junction bases: 8. The CDR3 consists of 18 residues. Germline-derived CDR1 and CDR2 are MNHEY and SVGEGT. The CDR3 sequence is CASSYPRDRGLNTGELFF. The CDR3 DNA reads as TGTGCCAGCAGTTACCCCCGCGACAGGGGGCTTAACACCGGGGAGCTGTTTTTT.

This clonotype was picked up many times. The chain joins TRBV6-2 or TRBV6-3 to TRBJ2-7; D may be TRBD1 (6 bases). V was shortened by 6 bases and J by 3 bases, with 12 bases between the two germline ends. Germline V gene sequence: CDR1 MNHEY, CDR2 SVGEGT. This CDR3 spans 13 amino acids. The DNA for the CDR3 is TGTGCCAGCAGGGAGGACAGCCTCTACGAGCAGTACTTC. It codes for CASREDSLYEQYF.

The gene calls are TRBV6-1 and TRBJ2-2; tentative D call: TRBD1 (6 bases). This CDR3 is built from 13 residues. Germline-derived CDR1 and CDR2 are MNHNS and SASEGT. Trimming shortened V by 8 bases and J by 2 bases, and 9 bases separated the two germline ends. The CDR3 loop reads CASRDINTGELFF. The CDR3, as DNA: TGTGCCAGCCGGGACATTAACACCGGGGAGCTGTTTTTT.

The chain couples TRBV6-1 to TRBJ1-1; D gene unclear. Trimming pared 6 bases from V and 2 bases from J, leaving 19 bases between. CDR1 is MNHNS and CDR2 is SASEGT in the germline V gene. The CDR3 consists of 16 residues. The CDR3: CASRHVALSSNTEAFF. In DNA form, the CDR3 reads TGTGCCAGCAGGCACGTCGCCCTCTCTTCCAACACTGAAGCTTTCTTT.

This clonotype was seen at least ten times. This chain links TRBV10-3 with TRBJ2-7, with D possibly TRBD2 on 6 matching bases. The CDR3 contains 13 residues. Germline CDR1 is ENHRY and CDR2 is SYGVKD. The V and J ends lost 8 bases and 4 bases respectively, with 15 bases between them. CDR3 region: CAIGGKLVYEQYF. CDR3 coding DNA: TGTGCCATCGGGGGGAAACTGGTTTACGAGCAGTACTTC.